The 13 T cell receptor beta chains presented below share a single source sample, sequenced in a study of vaccination and CD4 T cells after COVID-19 (dated by TCRdb to the early 2020s). Reading the label with the study, this specimen's treatment or condition is: approximately 11-day PBMC culture with coronavirus spike peptide pools or control peptides (ViraFEST assay). Antigens for these TCRs are unknown. Preparation of the library involved PCR. The data were produced on an Illumina iSeq 100. DNA from cultured CD4+ T cells was subjected to TCR sequencing with the Oncomine TCR Beta short-read assay at the Johns Hopkins FTIC core. TCRdb redid the processing of the public reads, applying fastp at Q25 and MiXCR, and retained in-frame beta chains. Rows matching on CDR3 protein sequence are summarized as one entry with the most common DNA and genes. Counted in this sample were about 14,000 distinct CDR3 sequences; 50% to 60% of them appeared once. In total, the top ten clones hold 16% of the sample.

Specimen: CD4+ T cells from blood, cultured in vitro. These receptors all come from a human donor who had recovered from COVID-19.

The chain recombines TRBV20-1 with TRBJ1-4; the D gene is possibly TRBD1 (5 bases). Germline CDR1 DFQATT, CDR2 SNEGSKA (reference sequence). CDR3 length equals 15 residues. V was shortened by 0 bases and J by 6 bases, with 14 bases between the two germline ends. The CDR3 protein is CSARDRRGNYEKLFF. For the CDR3, the DNA is TGCAGTGCTAGAGATCGGAGGGGAAATTATGAAAAACTGTTTTTT.

This chain joins TRBV21-1 and TRBJ2-1; the table gives TRBD2 as D, unverified against the DNA. TRBV21-1 is a documented pseudogene. The CDR3 consists of 19 residues. CDR3 coding DNA: TGTGCCAGCAGCGTTCCGGGACTAGCGGGGCTAAGCTCCTACAATGAGCAGTTCTTC. Protein sequence: CASSVPGLAGLSSYNEQFF.

This clonotype is deemed large. The rearrangement uses TRBV20-1 and TRBJ2-1; 8 nucleotides line up with TRBD2. V lost 0 bases, J lost 4 bases, and 8 bases stayed unmatched. The CDR3 is 16 amino acids. Germline lookup yields CDR1 DFQATT and CDR2 SNEGSKA (reference sequence). DNA of the CDR3: TGCAGTGCTAGAGATGGGAGCGGGAGACGGTACAATGAGCAGTTCTTC. It codes for CSARDGSGRRYNEQFF.

The chain is built from TRBV15 and TRBJ1-1; TRBD1 aligns across 10 bases. From germline, CDR1 is LNHNV and CDR2 YYDKDF (reference sequence). The CDR3 is 15 amino acids. With 1 base clipped from V and 1 base from J, the junction kept 0 bases outside the gene matches. This CDR3 is CATSRGTGGNTEAFF. For the CDR3, the DNA is TGTGCCACCAGCAGAGGGACAGGGGGGAACACTGAAGCTTTCTTT.

J is TRBJ1-3 and V is TRBV6-1; D uncertain. CDR3 length: 14 amino acids. Germline V gives CDR1 MNHNS, CDR2 SASEGT. Between the trimmed V and J ends, which lost 2 bases and 2 bases, there was a span of 7 bases. The CDR3 DNA sequence: TGTGCCAGCAGTGAACCGGTTGCTGGAAACACCATATATTTT. Its translation is CASSEPVAGNTIYF.

The chain joins TRBV21-1 to TRBJ2-1. TRBV21-1 is an annotated pseudogene. The CDR3 is made up of 15 amino acids. In DNA, the CDR3 is TGTGCCAGCAGCAAAAGGGGGAGCTCCTACAATGAGCAGTTCTTC. Translation: CASSKRGSSYNEQFF.

This clonotype was seen only a few times. The chain employs TRBV6-5 and TRBJ1-6, with 10 nucleotides matching TRBD1. Germline V gene sequence: CDR1 MNHEY, CDR2 SVGAGI. J gave up 6 bases and V 0 bases, and 2 bases lay outside the gene matches. The CDR3 runs 16 residues. The CDR3 is CASSYSTGGRNSPLHF. CDR3 sequence (DNA): TGTGCCAGCAGTTACTCGACAGGGGGCCGTAATTCACCCCTCCACTTT.

Only a few counts were recorded for this clonotype. The rearrangement links TRBV19 to TRBJ1-5; D uncertain. CDR1 and CDR2 (germline): LNHDA, SQIVND (reference sequence). The V end lost 1 base, the J end lost 4 bases, and 8 bases lay between the germline ends. The length of the CDR3 is 14 residues. The CDR3 protein is CASSIAGGNQPQHF. The CDR3 nucleotides read TGTGCCAGTAGTATAGCTGGAGGAAATCAGCCCCAGCATTTT.

V and J are TRBV6-1 and TRBJ1-2; unclear D gene. CDR3 length: 13 amino acids. CDR1 is MNHNS and CDR2 is SASEGT in the germline V gene. The germline V and J ends were trimmed by 5 bases and 3 bases, with 10 bases remaining between them. The CDR3 DNA is TGTGCCAGCAGTACCACCGGGGACTATGGCTACACCTTC. This translates into CASSTTGDYGYTF.

To note about this clonotype: This likely came from a read error, as a far larger clone is one base away. The chain joins TRBV20-1 to TRBJ2-1; the match to TRBD2 covers 8 bases. The end of the DNA fits TRBJ2-7 better, so the J call may be wrong. CDR1 and CDR2 from the germline V gene are DFQATT and SNEGSKA (reference sequence). The CDR3 totals 14 residues. The CDR3 DNA follows: TGCAGTGCTAGAGGCGGTCTAGCGGGCAACGAGCAGTACTTC. It is translated as CSARGGLAGNEQYF.

This clonotype showed up just a few times. The chain joins TRBV20-1 to TRBJ1-4, with D possibly matching TRBD1 (5 bases). V was trimmed by 5 bases and J by 8 bases, leaving 9 bases between them. This CDR3 spans 11 amino acids. CDR1 is DFQATT and CDR2 is SNEGSKA in the germline V gene (reference sequence). CDR3 sequence (DNA): TGCAGTGCTCAGGGACGGGAAAAACTGTTTTTT. Its protein product is CSAQGREKLFF.

V gene TRBV27 combines with J gene TRBJ2-7; 8 bases align to TRBD2. V lost 3 bases to trimming and J lost 5 bases; unmatched junction nucleotides: 12. The CDR3 consists of 16 residues. Germline values: CDR1 MNHEY, CDR2 SMNVEV (reference sequence). CDR3 DNA: TGTGCCAGCAGTTTCGGGGGGGCAGGGACCTCACACGAGCAGTACTTC. Amino acid sequence: CASSFGGAGTSHEQYF.

This clonotype appeared a few times. The rearrangement joins TRBV6-5 to TRBJ1-2, with a possible D match to TRBD1 (6 bases). Germline lookup yields CDR1 MNHEY and CDR2 SVGAGI. The CDR3 covers 14 residues. The V end lost 0 bases, the J end lost 5 bases, and 10 bases lay between the germline ends. CDR3 sequence reads: CASSYSSQGYGYTF. The CDR3 DNA is TGTGCCAGCAGTTACTCGAGTCAGGGGTATGGCTACACCTTC.